The present T cell receptor beta chain was sequenced within a study of graft-versus-host responses after intestinal transplantation (dated by TCRdb to the early 2020s). With regard to the full study: The transplants that recipients got were multivisceral, liver-intestinal, or isolated intestinal. To identify alloreactive clones, pre-transplant mixed lymphocyte reaction products were sequenced and then compared with unstimulated pre-transplant donor and recipient T cells. Rather than going through the commercial service, samples from three later patients were sequenced in-house on an Illumina MiSeq and processed with MiXCR. Every recipient was given anti-thymocyte globulin induction, followed by 2 to 3 years of maintenance tacrolimus and steroids. The cohort enrolled some 23 intestinal transplant recipients, one of whom was a retransplant, and a few patients without pretransplant specimens were excluded. After intestinal transplantation, graft-versus-host and host-versus-graft alloreactive T cell clones were followed in the graft, circulation and bone marrow using bulk TCR-beta CDR3 sequencing. Donor T cell macrochimerism was defined as a peak of at least 4% donor T cells among recipient peripheral blood mononuclear cells. The research as a whole found: GvH clones were detected in recipient bone marrow, and some appeared earlier in ileal mucosa or blood, consistent with an intestinal mucosal origin. The conclusions were limited by the relatively low number and heterogeneity of the intestinal transplant patients. In the allografts of patients with donor T cell macrochimerism, GvH to HvG T cell clonal ratios were high. Early after transplant, declines in HvG clones were associated with peak levels of circulating GvH clones.

The meaning of the sample's time point label: cells obtained before transplantation from donor or recipient. CD3+CD4+ and CD3+CD8+ populations were FACS-sorted from unstimulated pre-transplant donor and recipient cells taken from spleen or lymph nodes. Library method: the immunoSEQ multiplex PCR assay. For most patients, genomic DNA was isolated with the Qiagen DNeasy Blood and Tissue Kit and sent frozen to Adaptive Biotechnologies for TCR sequencing. For most patients, high-throughput TCR-beta CDR3 sequencing of genomic DNA was performed by Adaptive Biotechnologies. Concerning the study's data processing: TCR sequencing data were retrieved from Adaptive's ImmunoSEQ software for about 17 patients, whereas a few other patients were processed with MiXCR and VDJtools. To correct CD4 versus CD8 sorting errors, any sequence found in both subsets at a frequency ratio below 5:1 was removed. CDR3 nucleotide sequences shared by donor and recipient were removed because the origin of these sequences could not be assigned. To count as alloreactive, a clone needed at least 2-fold expansion over unstimulated cells and a minimum CFSE-low frequency of 0.002% (template counts) or 0.001% (read counts). Clones were considered mappable if detected in sequenced pre-transplant spleen, lymph node, or MLR CFSE-low populations of the donor or recipient. Cumulative frequency of alloreactive clones was calculated as a percentage of all sequences weighted by copy number. TCRdb's version of the immuneACCESS table is confined to in-frame rearrangements and falls short of the full clone set. An unresolved V gene accounts for under half of the shortfall where checked; the remainder is of unknown origin. The D gene and trimming were derived from the DNA, and the V and J assignments and clone size from that table. The sample contains approximately 97,000 clones, 80% to 95% of them found a single time. The ten largest clonotypes hold over 0.06% of the sample.

On this clone: Its antigen specificity is not known. One base away there is no much larger clone; base qualities are not given.

V was cut back by 5 bases and J by 6 bases, leaving a gap of 33 bases between them. From cysteine to phenylalanine, the CDR3 is 20 amino acids long. Just CDR3 DNA is preserved here, 60 bases in frame from base 1. For CDR1 and CDR2, the germline V gene lists SNHLY and FYNNEI. The TCR comes from a human donor who was the organ donor for an intestinal transplant. Sequences were derived from unstimulated CD8+ T cells sorted from spleen or lymph node cells, sampled before transplant. The chain couples TRBV2 to TRBJ2-3; D gene: possibly TRBD2, on 5 matching bases. The bases read TGTGCCAGCAGTCGAAGGGCCGCTTTGTTTGCAACCCTCGGCGGGGATACGCAGTATTTT. It is translated as CASSRRAALFATLGGDTQYF.